This T cell receptor (beta chain) appears in the sequencing data of a study of tumor-infiltrating lymphocytes in glioblastoma multiforme. Study results and caveats: Clone frequencies may be distorted by unequal TCR transcripts per cell. Functional subtype sorting of these T cells was not performed.

By proportion, this clonotype is medium-sized. Its specificity is not known. J gave up 5 bases and V 3 bases, and 11 bases lay outside the gene matches. CDR1 ENHRY and CDR2 SYGVKD come from the germline V gene. The CDR3 contains 16 residues. TCR beta libraries were built from RNA through three nested multiplex PCR rounds using modified ARM-PCR. A C-beta primer primed TCRB cDNA from about 0.45 ug RNA. No unique molecular identifiers were described for these TCRB libraries. TCRdb called the multiplex PCR reads again in MiXCR, with one record for every CDR3 protein. The sample yields about 15,000 distinct CDR3 sequences, 73% seen once.

Sample: brain tumor tissue. The receptor comes from a male donor with glioblastoma. The V and J genes are TRBV10-3 and TRBJ1-2, with 8 bases aligning to TRBD1. Here the CDR3 reads CAISDPTPQGEYGYTF. CDR3 nucleotide sequence: TGTGCCATCAGTGACCCCACCCCACAGGGGGAATATGGCTACACCTTC.